This T cell receptor (beta chain) was captured in a study of T cell responses to AZD1222 COVID-19 vaccine (dated by TCRdb to about 2021). Looking at the study overall: TCR sequencing was performed for over 230 trial participants, of whom roughly 200 were given two doses of AZD1222 and approximately 25 were given two doses of MenACWY control vaccine. Enrollment into the trials was organized by age into subgroups of 18-55, 56-69 and 70-plus years, and those subgroups contained about 160, 30 and 59 TCR-sequenced participants, respectively.

The CDR3 regions of human TCRbeta chains were analyzed by immunosequencing. Turning to the authors' computational methods: TCRs in the repertoires were matched against a reference library of SARS-CoV-2-specific TCRs that had been generated with the MIRA antigen-specificity platform. Breadth meant the fraction of unique TCRs that were SARS-CoV-2-associated, whereas depth meant the fraction of total T cells that were SARS-CoV-2-associated. Using the MIRA data, each spike-specific TCR was assigned both to the spike region to which the TCR was reactive and to a CD4 or CD8 class. Log10-transformed breadth and depth values were compared by one-way ANOVA with Sidak's multiple comparisons tests. As stored in TCRdb, this immuneACCESS dataset retains in-frame rearrangements with V and J assigned. A fraction of the clones does not appear; measured against another copy, unresolved V genes explain less than half of the discrepancy, and the remainder lacks a known reason. Clonal size and the V and J genes are those of that table, whereas D and trimming came from the DNA. The sample data list tens of thousands of clones, and about 85% of these were observed just once. Around 5% of the sample lies in the top ten.

According to the study, the label for this sample's time point signals: about 28 days (+/-7) after the second vaccine dose. AZD1222 recipients whose second dose came at about 4 weeks and those whose second dose came at about 12 weeks were combined into one group, since spike-specific TCR depth and breadth did not differ between the two schedules. Vaccinee samples came from UK trials COV001 and COV002, including a single-blind randomized controlled phase 2/3 trial of AZD1222 (ChAdOx1 nCoV-19) in healthy adults. For TCRbeta chain sequencing, PBMC samples were collected from trial participants at day 0 and at day 28 after the second dose. As for this clone: The target of this receptor is not known. Per-base quality was not reported, and no clone a single base away is much larger than it.

Findings and caveats that apply to the study as a whole: After two AZD1222 doses, both the breadth and the depth of spike-specific TCRs were significantly higher than at day 0 and than in MenACWY recipients. In the small 56-69-year group, the increase in depth fell short of significance, most likely because of low power. Because no samples from the day 14 peak response were available, repertoires could be characterized only after the peak T cell response. The whole spike protein was spanned by vaccine-associated CD4 TCRs, and dominant responses were seen in regions 160-218 and 743-854. Most participants were white British and females outnumbered males, and the authors suggested that clonal diversity may have been underestimated. Epitopes outside the regions mutated in the B.1.351 and B.1.1.7 variants were reportedly recognized by nearly half of the unique spike-specific TCRs. Conclusions about previously exposed vaccinees were limited because only six or seven AZD1222 recipients were SARS-CoV-2 seropositive at baseline.

Reading from cysteine to phenylalanine, the CDR3 counts 13 amino acids. The read is trimmed to its CDR3 DNA, 39 bases read in frame from base 1. Based on the germline V gene, the CDR1 and CDR2 sequences are SQVTM and ANQGSEA. V lost 8 bases and J lost 0 bases, and the count of bases not matched to a germline gene is 3. Recombination linked TRBV29-1 to TRBJ2-3; 9 bases in the junction line up with TRBD2. This receptor was obtained from an adult who received the AZD1222 COVID-19 vaccine. Sequencing used peripheral blood, obtained 28 days after the second AZD1222 dose. This receptor carries the CDR3 CSLTSGSTDTQYF. The DNA reads as follows: TGCAGCCTCACTAGCGGGAGCACAGATACGCAGTATTTT.